This TCR beta chain came from a study of shared clonotypes between healthy human individuals (dated by TCRdb to 2018 to 2021). About the study as a whole: Three men and two women, aged 18 to 49 years, made up the cohort. For each donor, three plates each were used for CD4 naive and CD4 memory, two plates were used for CD8 naive, and one plate was used for CD8 memory. To estimate repertoire size and how much clonotypes are shared between individuals, the study performed deep sequencing of blood TCR repertoires from a handful of healthy adults. Different laboratories and diverse techniques were used to prepare libraries and sequence TCR repertoires, to increase sequencing depth and limit assay-specific biases. Leukapheresis yielded between about 0.85 and 10 billion PBMCs per donor. On the study overall, not on this receptor specifically: Sampling was limited to blood, and TCR repertoires in tissue likely differ from TCR repertoires in blood. Rarefaction of sorted-subset datasets indicated incomplete sequencing despite the large sequencing depth. Sharing across several donors was observed for around 5% of naive CD4, 3% to 3.5% of naive CD8, 2% to 2.5% of memory CD4, and around 0.4% of memory CD8 clonotypes. Higher generation probabilities were observed for clonotypes shared by all four sorted-subset donors than for non-shared clonotypes. Pairwise subsampling led to the expectation that sequencing depth would affect the degree of clonotype sharing among donors. Because the study included a small number of donors, the genetic and exposure-history diversity represented was limited. Estimated clonotype richness was generally larger for naive than for memory subsets.

TCR CDR3 regions were amplified from genomic DNA by multiplex PCR using the deep immunoSEQ assay. Extracted genomic DNA from each cell subset was spread evenly across all wells of several immunoSEQ 96-well plates, with each plate serving as a replicate. Each replicate PCR for sorted subsets received about 0.2 ug genomic DNA, equal to around 32,000 T cell genomes. The purified libraries were quantified using a Qubit 3.0 fluorometer, sized with a Bioanalyzer 2100, and then quantified again using the KAPA Library Quantification kit. Every immunoSEQ 96-well plate was sequenced on a dedicated single-read 150-cycle Illumina NextSeq 550 flow cell. The authors' analysis ran thus. The immunoSEQ output contained only junctional sequences without quality scores, so filtering could not match that applied to full-length reads. Sequences were annotated with PyIR, a Python wrapper for IgBLAST v1.9, using IMGT germline references to assign V/J genes and CDR3. Reads were removed for weak V/J assignments (E-value above 1e-6), missing CDR3, stop codons, out-of-frame junctions, or ambiguous translated residues. V3J clonotypes were defined by identical inferred V gene, J gene, and CDR3 amino acid sequence. To compute the percentage overlap between repertoires, the number of shared unique clonotypes was divided by the size of the smaller repertoire. RTK rarefaction, the Chao1 estimator, and Recon v2.1 estimates of unobserved clonotypes were used to assess repertoire richness. OLGA was used to compute generation probabilities for all TCRbeta clonotypes that the gDNA method yielded from a few donors. TCRdb's version of the immuneACCESS table is confined to in-frame rearrangements and falls short of the full clone set. An unresolved V gene accounts for under half of the shortfall where checked; the remainder is of unknown origin. From that table come the V and J calls and clone size; the DNA was used to work out D and trimming. For this sample there are about 1.1 million clones; roughly 80% appear just once. About 0.89% of the sample belongs to the ten largest clones.

The CDR3 sequence holds 15 residues, the cysteine and phenylalanine included. The only DNA kept is the CDR3, 45 bases in frame from the first base. The germline V gene sets CDR1 to ENHRY and CDR2 to SYGVKD. V and J are trimmed by 8 bases and 4 bases, and the gene matches miss 8 bases of the junction. Concerning this clone itself: Its antigen is currently not known. Per-base qualities were not stored, and no clone one base away is much larger.

Donors were healthy HIV-negative adults with no recently reported acute infections or vaccinations. Every donor was a Caucasian adult residing in Nashville, Tennessee, USA. CD4+ T cells were enriched by magnetic negative selection; naive cells were then positively selected on CD45RA, and the negative fraction formed the memory subset. After blood collection by leukapheresis, PBMCs were isolated using Ficoll-Histopaque density gradient centrifugation and then cryopreserved in the vapor phase of liquid nitrogen. Analytical flow cytometry was used to check the purity and quantity of each magnetically sorted T cell population. Each sorted fraction had its genomic DNA isolated and then quantified by UV absorbance on a Nanodrop 2000c.

The V gene is TRBV10-3 and the J gene is TRBJ2-1; 10 junctional bases match TRBD2. The specimen sequenced was memory CD4+ T cells from PBMCs. What this sample's cell subset or site label stands for: CD45RA-negative fraction. This receptor was identified in a man between 18 and 35 years old in good health. Some clones in this sample may be carry-over from other donors' samples. The CDR3 has the sequence CAILSSSGSYNEQFF. The DNA sequence follows: TGTGCCATCCTTTCATCTAGCGGGAGTTACAATGAGCAGTTCTTC.